The rows below give T cell receptor beta chains drawn from one sample of a study of T cell changes during pregnancy in multiple sclerosis. The method was immunoSEQ multiplex PCR; TCRdb's version includes in-frame clones alone and lacks a portion of them. The sample includes tens of thousands of clones, 92% of them seen just once. Sequencing used CD4+ T cells from peripheral blood mononuclear cells, obtained in the second trimester of pregnancy. The source is a female donor with multiple sclerosis, enrolled in a pregnancy study. CDR3s include the opening cysteine and the closing phenylalanine or tryptophan. Each record gives: J gene, V gene, CDR3 length, CDR3 protein.

TRBJ1-4 TRBV6-1 16 CASSEAAGGVGEKLFF
TRBJ2-2 TRBV11-2 13 CASKTGGFGELFF
TRBJ2-7 TRBV6-5 14 CASSRTASSYEQYF
TRBJ1-5 TRBV9 15 CASSVGSNSNQPQHF
TRBJ1-5 TRBV27 14 CASSPPQGNQPQHF
TRBJ1-2 TRBV6-6 15 CASSNGTGANYGYTF
TRBJ1-1 TRBV2 15 CASSDQDRPRAEAFF
TRBJ1-1 TRBV7-7 13 CASRQTVASEAFF
TRBJ2-6 TRBV27 20 CASSQAIRQGDNSGANVLTF
TRBJ2-3 TRBV13 15 CASRRFAEGTDTQYF
TRBJ1-2 TRBV19 12 CASRGGYYGYTF
TRBJ1-1 TRBV5-1 16 CASSLAGQGAGTEAFF
TRBJ2-5 TRBV5-4 14 CASGLQGEQETQYF
TRBJ1-1 TRBV19 15 CASSGSRAMNTEAFF
TRBJ2-2 TRBV6-1 15 CASRTTGVNTGELFF
TRBJ1-2 TRBV6-5 14 CASSYSGLSYGYTF
TRBJ1-3 TRBV5-5 15 CASSPRTGAGNTIYF
TRBJ2-3 TRBV5-4 18 CASSRGVAGVSGTDTQYF
TRBJ2-7 TRBV18 16 CASSPRGTGSPYEQYF
TRBJ2-7 TRBV6-1 15 CASRLLADPSYEQYF
TRBJ1-2 TRBV5-8 15 CASSRTGPDTYGYTF
TRBJ2-7 TRBV5-6 17 CASSFSSSSRIPGEQYF
TRBJ2-1 TRBV27 15 CASSLLSLSYNEQFF
TRBJ2-5 TRBV11-2 16 CASSLEGQGQRETQYF
TRBJ2-7 TRBV18 17 CASSLARLGHTTHEQYF
TRBJ1-1 TRBV7-3 13 CASSLNTYTEAFF
TRBJ1-3 TRBV2 17 CASKIEPMKFSGNTIYF
TRBJ2-4 TRBV15 15 CATSSHSGGGDIQYF
TRBJ2-7 TRBV9 15 CASSVGAKINYEQYF
TRBJ2-3 TRBV9 16 CASSFGVGDGTDTQYF
TRBJ2-1 TRBV4-1 18 CASSDIPRGGKGFDEQFF
TRBJ2-7 TRBV5-5 14 CASSPIAGAYEQYF
TRBJ1-5 TRBV19 16 CASSIEAGHSNQPQHF
TRBJ2-1 TRBV9 13 CASSTGTLSEQFF
TRBJ2-7 TRBV19 16 CASSISGTKIAYEQYF
TRBJ2-5 TRBV9 15 CASSVAGGVQETQYF
TRBJ2-3 TRBV6-5 14 CASRRTGTTDTQYF
TRBJ1-2 TRBV4-1 15 CASSQWAGQGYGYTF
TRBJ1-1 TRBV7-9 12 CASSLMNTEAFF
TRBJ1-5 TRBV7-9 14 CASSSTASNQPQHF
TRBJ1-3 TRBV5-4 13 CASSLQGRNTIYF
TRBJ1-5 TRBV30 15 CAWSRRDRDNQPQHF
TRBJ2-1 TRBV5-1 17 CASSSLAGGPTDNEQFF
TRBJ2-5 TRBV2 16 CASRAGLAGVLETQYF